The 12 T cell receptor beta chains below were found in one sample sequenced in a study of control samples from healthy donors and cancer patients. TCRdb's copy holds only in-frame clones and misses some; the assay was immunoSEQ multiplex PCR. The table shows approximately 150,000 clones, with 88% occurring only once. Sample: blood. These receptors all come from a man aged 18 to 29 in good health.

V gene TRBV5-5 combines with J gene TRBJ2-1, with 7 bases aligning to TRBD1. Looked up from germline, CDR1 is SGHKS and CDR2 is YYEKEE (reference sequence). Trimming at V came to 2 bases and at J to 2 bases, leaving 7 bases not matched to a gene. The CDR3 sequence is 16 residues long. The CDR3 sequence is CASSFYSQGAYNEQFF. As DNA, the CDR3 is TGTGCCAGCAGCTTTTATTCCCAGGGGGCCTACAATGAGCAGTTCTTC. The variable domain in full, with the rest retrieved from reference TRBV5-5 and TRBJ2-1, is DAGVTQSPTHLIKTRGQQVTLRCSPISGHKSVSWYQQVLGQGPQFIFQYYEKEERGRGNFPDRFSARQFPNYSSELNVNALLLGDSALYLCASSFYSQGAYNEQFFGPGTRLTVL.

CDR3 in amino acids: CASRGAEAFF. The CDR3 DNA sequence: TGTGCCAGCAGGGGGGCTGAAGCTTTCTTT. V gene TRBV11-2 combines with J gene TRBJ1-1; a weak D match, TRBD1 (5 bases). Germline CDR1 reads SGHAT; CDR2 reads FQNNGV. The CDR3 sequence is 10 residues long. The V end lost 6 bases, the J end lost 6 bases, and 5 bases lay between the germline ends.

This clone occurred once. This chain uses TRBV6-6 with TRBJ1-1, with D unclear. CDR3 length: 13 residues. V was pared by 6 bases and J by 7 bases, with 15 bases between. Germline values: CDR1 MNHNY, CDR2 SVGAGI (reference sequence). The CDR3 region has the DNA TGTGCCAGCAGGCCCCCGGGAAGCGGTGAAGCTTTCTTT. Amino acid sequence: CASRPPGSGEAFF.

The CDR3 spells CASSSPGQADQETQYF. The CDR3 DNA follows: TGTGCCAGCAGCTCGCCGGGACAGGCGGATCAAGAGACCCAGTACTTC. The chain joins TRBV5-5 to TRBJ2-5; 8 bases agree with TRBD1. The CDR3 sequence is 16 residues long. Unmatched junction bases numbered 9, after V lost 3 bases and J lost 2 bases. CDR1 is SGHKS, CDR2 YYEKEE, per germline (reference sequence). The full variable domain, its missing parts supplied by reference TRBV5-5 and TRBJ2-5, is DAGVTQSPTHLIKTRGQQVTLRCSPISGHKSVSWYQQVLGQGPQFIFQYYEKEERGRGNFPDRFSARQFPNYSSELNVNALLLGDSALYLCASSSPGQADQETQYFGPGTRLLVL.

The V call is TRBV12-3 or TRBV12-4, the J call TRBJ2-1, with unresolved D. The CDR3 loop spans 11 amino acids. With 3 bases removed from V and 6 bases from J, the gap between germline ends came to 3 bases. CDR3 nucleotides: TGTGCCAGCAGTTTTACCAATGAGCAGTTCTTC. Amino acids: CASSFTNEQFF.

V gene TRBV28 combines with J gene TRBJ1-2, with D perhaps TRBD1 (5 bases). This CDR3 has 11 amino acids. The V gene lost 11 bases and the J gene lost 8 bases, with 15 bases spanning the gap. Germline values: CDR1 MDHEN, CDR2 SYDVKM. This chain's CDR3 is CARGGVGGYTF. In nucleotides, the CDR3 is TGTGCCCGCGGGGGGGTGGGCGGCTACACCTTC.

This clone has only one observation. The J gene is TRBJ1-2, the V gene TRBV19; the match to TRBD1 covers 7 bases. Germline loops: CDR1 LNHDA, CDR2 SQIVND (reference sequence). The CDR3 totals 14 residues. Losses at the gene ends were 4 bases for V and 4 bases for J; bases not matched to a gene: 6. The CDR3 DNA follows: TGTGCCAGTAGTAAAGGGGGCCGCATCTATGGCTACACCTTC. Its translation is CASSKGGRIYGYTF.

V gene TRBV27 combines with J gene TRBJ2-7, with 12 bases lining up with TRBD1. CDR1 and CDR2 (germline): MNHEY, SMNVEV (reference sequence). V dropped 6 bases and J dropped 6; count of bases not matched to a gene: 9. This CDR3 spans 15 amino acids. The CDR3: CASREQGQGASEQYF. The DNA of the CDR3 is TGTGCCAGCAGAGAACAGGGACAGGGGGCCTCCGAGCAGTACTTC.

The V and J genes are TRBV28 and TRBJ2-2; tentative D call: TRBD2 (6 bases). The CDR3 is made up of 13 amino acids. V was shortened by 6 bases and J by 4 bases, with 9 bases between the two germline ends. Germline V gene data show CDR1 as MDHEN and CDR2 as SYDVKM. The DNA for the CDR3 is TGTGCCAGCAGCAGGGAGGTCACCGGGGAGCTGTTTTTT. Translating it yields CASSREVTGELFF.

The V call is TRBV5-6, the J call TRBJ2-3; TRBD2 agrees at 7 bases. V gave up 4 bases and J gave up 0 bases; unmatched junction bases: 5. CDR3 length: 15 amino acids. Germline V lookup: CDR1 SGHDT, CDR2 YYEEEE. The CDR3 spells CASSRGGFSTDTQYF. The CDR3, as DNA: TGTGCCAGCAGCCGCGGGGGTTTTAGCACAGATACGCAGTATTTT.

V and J are TRBV18 and TRBJ1-1; D uncertain. CDR1 and CDR2 (germline): KGHSH, LQKENI. Trimming removed 4 bases from V and 0 bases from J, with 6 bases in between. This CDR3 has 13 residues. In DNA, the CDR3 is TGTGCCAGCTCACTCGGGATGAACACTGAAGCTTTCTTT. Translated: CASSLGMNTEAFF.

The chain uses TRBV2 and TRBJ2-7, with D perhaps matching TRBD2 (5 bases). Per germline, CDR1 SNHLY and CDR2 FYNNEI. The CDR3 is 13 amino acids. Trimming cost V 11 bases and J 1 base, with 15 bases left between them. CDR3 sequence (DNA): TGTGCCTGTTCACCCGGGATTTCCTACGAGCAGTACTTC. As protein: CACSPGISYEQYF.